These T cell receptor beta chains were read from a single sample in a study of T cells in Graves' hyperthyroidism and ophthalmopathy. One entry per CDR3 protein results from TCRdb running MiXCR on the multiplex PCR reads. This sample has 340,000 or so distinct CDR3 sequences, with 21% found just once. Sequenced sample: blood. Receptors originate from a woman in her forties or fifties with Graves' hyperthyroidism. The CDR3 runs from the conserved cysteine through the conserved F or W. A D gene is named only where the DNA matches it firmly. The size field is filled for only some rows; it gives once, few, many or a size class.

cdr3_nt cdr3_aa j_call clone_size d_call v_call
TGTGCCAGCAGTGAAGTCGGCCATTCGAGATCCTACGAGCAGTACTTC CASSEVGHSRSYEQYF TRBJ2-7 NA NA TRBV2
TGCAGTGCTAGGTGGGGTTACGAGGAAGAGGAGGGCTACACCTTC CSARWGYEEEEGYTF TRBJ1-2 NA NA TRBV20-1
TGCAGTGCTACTGACAAGAGGGATACTGAAGCTTTCTTT CSATDKRDTEAFF TRBJ1-1 many NA TRBV20-1
TGCGCCAGCAGCGTGGACAGGGGGCGCAGTGAAAAACTGTTTTTT CASSVDRGRSEKLFF TRBJ1-4 NA TRBD1 TRBV5-1
TGTGCCAGCACCCCCGCAAGTTATAGCTATGGCTACACCTTC CASTPASYSYGYTF TRBJ1-2 NA NA TRBV6-1
TGTGCCAGCAGTGAAGTGGACAGCTTCTACGAGCAGTACTTC CASSEVDSFYEQYF TRBJ2-7 NA NA TRBV6-1
TGCGCCAGCTTCGACAGGGGTAGTAATTCACCCCTCCACTTT CASFDRGSNSPLHF TRBJ1-6 many TRBD1 TRBV5-1
TGTGCCAGCAGTGAAGCGCACAGGGGAATACCCCTCCACTTT CASSEAHRGIPLHF TRBJ1-6 NA TRBD1 TRBV6-1
TGTGCCAGCAGCGTAGGTATAGCGGGAGAGAAGACCCAGTACTTC CASSVGIAGEKTQYF TRBJ2-5 many TRBD2 TRBV9
TGTGCCTGGAGTGGGGGGACAGCAGACGGTGAAGCTTTCTTT CAWSGGTADGEAFF TRBJ1-1 few TRBD1 TRBV30
TGTGCCAGCAGTCCCATCGGAGGGCTTAATGAAAAACTGTTTTTT CASSPIGGLNEKLFF TRBJ1-4 many NA TRBV28
TGTGCCAGCAGTGAATTGGGGGGAGAGACCCAGTACTTC CASSELGGETQYF TRBJ2-5 NA NA TRBV25-1
TGTGCCAGCAGCGTAGGGCGGGAGCTATACGAGCAGTACTTC CASSVGRELYEQYF TRBJ2-7 NA TRBD2 TRBV9
TGTGCCAGCAGCCAATTCGAAGGGTACGAGCAGTACTTC CASSQFEGYEQYF TRBJ2-7 many NA TRBV3-1
TGTGCCAGCAGTCCTGTGGGACAGGGCGCAGGGACCCAGTACTTC CASSPVGQGAGTQYF TRBJ2-5 many TRBD1 TRBV6-1
TGTGCCAGCAGCTCCAGACAGGGGGAGACAGATACGCAGTATTTT CASSSRQGETDTQYF TRBJ2-3 many TRBD1 TRBV7-3
TGTGCCAGCAGCTTAGTGCAGTACAACACCGGGGAGCTGTTTTTT CASSLVQYNTGELFF TRBJ2-2 few NA TRBV7-8
TGCAGTGCTGGAGCGAGGACAGGGGTGAACACTGAAGCTTTCTTT CSAGARTGVNTEAFF TRBJ1-1 many TRBD1 TRBV20-1
TGCAGTGCTAGACCTAGCGGGGGTTTTTGGGCAGATACGCAGTATTTT CSARPSGGFWADTQYF TRBJ2-3 many TRBD2 TRBV20-1
TGTGCCAGCAGCCAATATCGCGAGACCCAGTACTTC CASSQYRETQYF TRBJ2-5 many NA TRBV3-1
TGTGCCAGCTCACCACAGGGAATAAGTCAGCCCCAGCATTTT CASSPQGISQPQHF TRBJ1-5 many NA TRBV18
TGTGCCAGCAGCCATGCCGCAGGGAAGGCTGGAAACACCATATATTTT CASSHAAGKAGNTIYF TRBJ1-3 many NA TRBV5-6
TGTGCCACCAGTGACAGGGGTGGCGGCTACACCTTC CATSDRGGGYTF TRBJ1-2 NA NA TRBV24-1
TGTGCCAGCAGCTCCAGCGGGAGGGCCTTTGATGAGCAGTTCTTC CASSSSGRAFDEQFF TRBJ2-1 many TRBD2 TRBV28
TGTGCCAGCAGTGACGAGGGGGTTTCACCTTATGGCTACACCTTC CASSDEGVSPYGYTF TRBJ1-2 few NA TRBV6-4
TGCGCCAGCAGTTCACTAGCGGGGAACGAGCAGTACTTC CASSSLAGNEQYF TRBJ2-7 many TRBD2 TRBV5-1
TGTGCCAGCAGCCGCCTTTGGCAGGGGGCTTCTGGAAACACCATATATTTT CASSRLWQGASGNTIYF TRBJ1-3 few TRBD1 TRBV12-3/TRBV12-4
TGTGCCAGCAGTTACCTGGGGGCAGCGGATGAGCAGTTCTTC CASSYLGAADEQFF TRBJ2-1 many NA TRBV6-5
TGTGCCAGCAGCCTCCGACCATGGCCGAACCAAGAGACCCAGTACTTC CASSLRPWPNQETQYF TRBJ2-5 many NA TRBV14
TGTGCCAGCAGCGTTAAGGGGGGTAAGGGCAATTGGCAAGATACGCAGTATTTT CASSVKGGKGNWQDTQYF TRBJ2-3 NA NA TRBV9
TGCAGTGCTCAAGAGCTAGCGGTCGCTAGCACAGATACGCAGTATTTT CSAQELAVASTDTQYF TRBJ2-3 NA TRBD2 TRBV20-1
TGTGCCAGCAGTTATCTAAGCTCCTACAATGAGCAGTTCTTC CASSYLSSYNEQFF TRBJ2-1 many NA TRBV27
TGTGCCAGCAGCCCTTACGGGACTACCACAGATACGCAGTATTTT CASSPYGTTTDTQYF TRBJ2-3 many TRBD2 TRBV7-9
TGTGCCAGCAATGCGGGACTCTTCGGGACAGATACGCAGTATTTT CASNAGLFGTDTQYF TRBJ2-3 NA NA TRBV6-1
TGTGCCAGCACCGCCGGACTTTCGACCTACAATGAGCAGTTCTTC CASTAGLSTYNEQFF TRBJ2-1 NA NA TRBV13
TGCAGCGTAGATAGCGGGAGGGCCGGTGATACGCAGTATTTT CSVDSGRAGDTQYF TRBJ2-3 many TRBD2 TRBV29-1
TGTGCCAGCACCCTGGAGGCGTCGGGGGCCTACGAGCAGTACTTC CASTLEASGAYEQYF TRBJ2-7 many NA TRBV3-1